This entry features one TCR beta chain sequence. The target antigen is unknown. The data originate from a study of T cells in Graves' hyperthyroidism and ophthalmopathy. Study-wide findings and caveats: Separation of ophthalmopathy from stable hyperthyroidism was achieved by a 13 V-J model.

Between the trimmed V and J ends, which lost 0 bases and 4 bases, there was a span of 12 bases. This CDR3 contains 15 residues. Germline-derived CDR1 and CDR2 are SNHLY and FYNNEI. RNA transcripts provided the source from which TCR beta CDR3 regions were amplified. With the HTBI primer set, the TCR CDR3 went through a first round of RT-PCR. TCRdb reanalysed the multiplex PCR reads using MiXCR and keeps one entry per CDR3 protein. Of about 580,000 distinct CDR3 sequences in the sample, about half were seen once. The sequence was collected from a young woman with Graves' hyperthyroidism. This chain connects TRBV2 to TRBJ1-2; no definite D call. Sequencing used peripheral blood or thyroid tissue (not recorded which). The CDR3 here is CASSEAWREGYGYTF. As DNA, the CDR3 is TGTGCCAGCAGTGAAGCTTGGCGGGAGGGCTATGGCTACACCTTC.